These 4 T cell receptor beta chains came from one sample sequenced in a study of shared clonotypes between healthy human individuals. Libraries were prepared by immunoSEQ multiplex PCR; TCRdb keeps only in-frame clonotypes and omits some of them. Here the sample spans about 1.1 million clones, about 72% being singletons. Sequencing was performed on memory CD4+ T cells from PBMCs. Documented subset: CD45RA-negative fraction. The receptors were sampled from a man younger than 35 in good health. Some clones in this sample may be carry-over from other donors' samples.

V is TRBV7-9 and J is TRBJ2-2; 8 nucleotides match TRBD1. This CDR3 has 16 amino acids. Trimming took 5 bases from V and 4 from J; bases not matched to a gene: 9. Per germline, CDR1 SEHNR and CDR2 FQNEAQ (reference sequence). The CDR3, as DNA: TGTGCCAGCAGCCTAGGGACAGGACTCGGCACCGGGGAGCTGTTTTTT. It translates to CASSLGTGLGTGELFF.

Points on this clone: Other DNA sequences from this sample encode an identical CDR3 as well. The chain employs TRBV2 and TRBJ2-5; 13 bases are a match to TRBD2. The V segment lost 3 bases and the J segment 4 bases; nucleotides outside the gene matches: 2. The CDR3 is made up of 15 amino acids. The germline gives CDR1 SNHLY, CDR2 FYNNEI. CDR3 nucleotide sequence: TGTGCCAGCAGTGATGGACTAGCGGGAGTAGAGACCCAGTACTTC. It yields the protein CASSDGLAGVETQYF.

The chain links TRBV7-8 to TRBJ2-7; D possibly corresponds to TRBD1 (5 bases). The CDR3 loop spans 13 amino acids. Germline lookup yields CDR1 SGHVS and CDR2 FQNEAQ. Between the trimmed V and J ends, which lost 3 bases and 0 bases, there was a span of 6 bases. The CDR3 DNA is TGTGCCAGCAGCTTGACAGCCTCCTACGAGCAGTACTTC. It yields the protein CASSLTASYEQYF.

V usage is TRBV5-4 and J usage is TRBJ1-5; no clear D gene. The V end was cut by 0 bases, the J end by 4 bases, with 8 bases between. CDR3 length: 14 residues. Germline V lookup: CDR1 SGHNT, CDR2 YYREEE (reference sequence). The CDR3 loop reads CASSLDGANQPQHF. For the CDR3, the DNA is TGTGCCAGCAGCTTGGACGGCGCGAATCAGCCCCAGCATTTT.